Listed here are 15 T cell receptor beta chains from one sample, sequenced in a study of beta chain features in type 1 diabetes. Broader study findings: Significant though moderate, a shortening of TCRB CDR3s appeared in all four CD4+ subsets of Type 1 diabetes patients.

These receptors have no known antigen. Expressed TCRB transcripts were sequenced after all isolated RNA was converted to cDNA. Libraries were prepared by immunoSEQ multiplex PCR; TCRdb keeps only in-frame clonotypes and omits some of them. The sample lists hundreds of thousands of clones; about 14% were seen once. Source material: naive CD4+ T cells from blood. These receptors originate from a man younger than 35 with type 1 diabetes.

This chain uses TRBV30 with TRBJ2-1; the D gene is possibly TRBD2 (5 bases). Trimming left V 7 bases short and J 7 bases short, with 20 bases between. Germline assignment: CDR1 GTSNPN and CDR2 SVGIG (reference sequence). The CDR3 sequence is 14 residues long. CDR3 DNA: TGTGCCTTCTCGGACTCCCCATCGATGAATGAGCAGTTCTTC. The encoded protein is CAFSDSPSMNEQFF.

A few counts support this clone. V is TRBV7-2 and J is TRBJ1-3; 9 bases fit TRBD1. Looked up from germline, CDR1 is SGHTA and CDR2 is FQGNSA. The V gene end was trimmed by 5 bases and the J gene end by 3 bases; junction bases not matched to a gene: 8. This CDR3 has 16 residues. DNA for the CDR3: TGTGCCAGCAGCCAACCGGGACAGGGAAGTGGAAACACCATATATTTT. This codes for CASSQPGQGSGNTIYF.

The chain combines TRBV11-3 with TRBJ2-3; D remains unclear. V was clipped by 2 bases and J by 6 bases, with 3 bases between them. The CDR3 spans 11 residues. Per the germline V gene, CDR1 is SGHNT and CDR2 is YENEEA. The CDR3 nucleotides read TGTGCCAGCAGCTTAACGGATACGCAGTATTTT. Its translation: CASSLTDTQYF.

This chain links TRBV2 with TRBJ2-5, with 7 nucleotides matching TRBD1. V shed 2 bases and J 1 base; nucleotides not matched to a gene: 7. Germline loops: CDR1 SNHLY, CDR2 FYNNEI. CDR3 length: 16 residues. CDR3 region: CASSEISRGPQETQYF. CDR3 coding DNA: TGTGCCAGCAGTGAAATCTCGAGGGGGCCCCAAGAGACCCAGTACTTC.

V is TRBV19 and J is TRBJ2-1, with D possibly being TRBD2 (5 bases). This CDR3 has 14 residues. Looked up from germline, CDR1 is LNHDA and CDR2 is SQIVND (reference sequence). The V and J ends lost 11 bases and 6 bases respectively, with 20 bases between them. CDR3 bases: TGTGCCGCGGGCGAACTGGGCCTTACCAATGAGCAGTTCTTC. The encoded protein is CAAGELGLTNEQFF.

There are a few counts of this clone. The J gene is TRBJ1-1, the V gene TRBV5-1; the D is unclear. Trimming removed 4 bases at V and 1 base at J, with 2 bases between. The germline V gene has CDR1 SGHRS and CDR2 YFSETQ. This CDR3 contains 11 residues. For the CDR3, the DNA is TGCGCCAGCAGCGAGAACACTGAAGCTTTCTTT. The encoded protein is CASSENTEAFF.

The V gene is TRBV7-9, the J gene TRBJ1-1, with D hard to call. With 2 bases removed from V and 0 bases from J, the gap between germline ends came to 4 bases. This CDR3 has 13 residues. CDR1 SEHNR and CDR2 FQNEAQ come from the germline V gene (reference sequence). The CDR3 region has the DNA TGTGCCAGCAGCTTAATTGTGAACACTGAAGCTTTCTTT. Its protein is CASSLIVNTEAFF.

This clone was seen only a few times. J is TRBJ1-4 and V is TRBV30, with a possible D match to TRBD1 (6 bases). In germline, CDR1 is GTSNPN, CDR2 SVGIG (reference sequence). There are 15 residues in the CDR3. The V end lost 1 base, the J end lost 7 bases, and 16 bases lay between the germline ends. The CDR3 bases are TGTGCCTGGAGTGGAATTGCGGGGGCGCGTGAAAAACTGTTTTTT. It yields the protein CAWSGIAGAREKLFF.

This rearrangement joins TRBV23-1 to TRBJ1-1; D gene unclear. TRBV23-1 is assigned to the ORF class and has an uncertain function. The CDR3 is made up of 16 amino acids. Deletions cut 0 bases from V and 0 bases from J, with 11 bases between. DNA of the CDR3: TGCGCCAGCAGTCAATCAAGAGGCAGCATGAACACTGAAGCTTTCTTT. It codes for CASSQSRGSMNTEAFF.

This clone was detected only a few times. CDR3 bases: TGCGCCAGCAGCCAAGATAGAACGGCTACTGAAGCTTTCTTT. This sequence encodes CASSQDRTATEAFF. J is TRBJ1-1 and V is TRBV4-1, with D hard to call. V was clipped by 0 bases and J by 5 bases, with 10 bases between them. Per germline, CDR1 MGHRA and CDR2 YSYEKL. The CDR3 contains 14 residues.

Worth noting for this clone: Different DNA sequences within this sample yield the same CDR3. The chain links TRBV5-1 to TRBJ2-1; TRBD2 matches at 10 bases. The CDR3 is 15 amino acids. In germline, CDR1 is SGHRS, CDR2 YFSETQ. V lost 0 bases and J lost 6; bases outside the gene matches: 3. CDR3 in DNA: TGCGCCAGCAGCTTGGCCCTAGCGGGAGTCAATGAGCAGTTCTTC. This codes for CASSLALAGVNEQFF.

V usage is TRBV25-1 and J usage is TRBJ2-6; 8 positions match TRBD1. V lost 4 bases, J lost 2 bases, and 7 bases stayed unmatched. The CDR3 has 17 amino acids. Per the germline V gene, CDR1 is MGHDK and CDR2 is SYGVNS. CDR3 sequence: CASSAHEQGAGANVLTF. The CDR3 coding sequence is TGTGCCAGCAGTGCTCACGAACAGGGGGCTGGGGCCAACGTCCTGACTTTC.

There are a few counts of this clone. The CDR3 protein is CASSSGTGGAGYTF. The CDR3 DNA is TGTGCCAGCAGCTCCGGGACAGGGGGTGCTGGCTACACCTTC. V is TRBV28 and J is TRBJ1-2; 11 bases match TRBD1. The V segment lost 6 bases and the J segment 7 bases; nucleotides outside the gene matches: 7. Germline V CDR1 and CDR2: MDHEN, SYDVKM. The CDR3 is 14 residues long.

DNA of the CDR3: TGCGCCAGCAGCCAAGTCGGTGGGGCCTACGAGCAGTACTTC. This codes for CASSQVGGAYEQYF. The rearrangement uses TRBV4-3 and TRBJ2-7; D not certain. CDR1 is LGHNA, CDR2 YSLEER, per germline. Trimming removed 1 base from V and 2 bases from J, with 9 bases in between. This CDR3 region has 14 residues.

This clone has more than one count but fewer than ten. V and J are TRBV4-3 and TRBJ1-5; perhaps TRBD1 as D (6 bases). The CDR3 runs to 15 residues. V dropped 0 bases and J dropped 9 bases, with 15 bases sitting between them. Germline loops: CDR1 LGHNA, CDR2 YSLEER. CDR3 bases: TGCGCCAGCAGCCAAGAGTGGGACACAGGAGCGCCCCAGCATTTT. This gives the protein CASSQEWDTGAPQHF.